The rows below give T cell receptor beta chains drawn from one sample of a study of T cells after yellow fever vaccination. TCRdb called the 5' RACE reads again in MiXCR, with one record for every CDR3 protein. The sample includes some 97,000 distinct CDR3 sequences, under 6.5% of them seen just once. The source was CD8+ T cells sorted from PBMCs, collected 10 days after the yellow fever booster vaccination. The receptors here all came from a man younger than 35 who received the YFV17D yellow fever vaccine. The conserved cysteine and the conserved F or W are not part of the CDR3 here. D genes are given only for firm matches.

cdr3_aa: ASSPRLPPDTQY
d_call: NA
v_call: TRBV7-7
j_call: TRBJ2-3

cdr3_aa: ASSQDSGISYNEQF
d_call: NA
v_call: TRBV4-1
j_call: TRBJ2-1

cdr3_aa: ASSAGQGIPTGELF
d_call: TRBD1
v_call: TRBV7-9
j_call: TRBJ2-2

cdr3_aa: ASSLVAGGTYEQY
d_call: TRBD2
v_call: TRBV7-2
j_call: TRBJ2-7

cdr3_aa: SARDKNTGELF
d_call: NA
v_call: TRBV29-1
j_call: TRBJ2-2

cdr3_aa: ASSLGDRTGGNEQF
d_call: TRBD1
v_call: TRBV5-6
j_call: TRBJ2-1

cdr3_aa: ASGFATSGNTGELF
d_call: TRBD2
v_call: TRBV12-5
j_call: TRBJ2-2

cdr3_aa: SVEKRTLDNEQF
d_call: NA
v_call: TRBV29-1
j_call: TRBJ2-1

cdr3_aa: ASSQEDPYNEQF
d_call: NA
v_call: TRBV4-1
j_call: TRBJ2-1

cdr3_aa: ASSTYPRGAGETQY
d_call: NA
v_call: TRBV7-2
j_call: TRBJ2-5

cdr3_aa: SASKVPDSYEQY
d_call: NA
v_call: TRBV20-1
j_call: TRBJ2-7

cdr3_aa: ASSYGLAGKIGELF
d_call: TRBD2
v_call: TRBV7-6
j_call: TRBJ2-2

cdr3_aa: ACGDYYNEQF
d_call: TRBD2
v_call: TRBV27
j_call: TRBJ2-1

cdr3_aa: ASSFGVSYNEQF
d_call: NA
v_call: TRBV27
j_call: TRBJ2-1

cdr3_aa: SVTGLALPSSSYNEQF
d_call: TRBD2
v_call: TRBV29-1
j_call: TRBJ2-1

cdr3_aa: ASSPQLIGLRRSETQY
d_call: NA
v_call: TRBV6-5
j_call: TRBJ2-5

cdr3_aa: ASSQTRSGQGEETQY
d_call: TRBD1
v_call: TRBV7-9
j_call: TRBJ2-5

cdr3_aa: ASRPRGTSNEKLF
d_call: NA
v_call: TRBV5-1
j_call: TRBJ1-4

cdr3_aa: ASSPRPTEAF
d_call: NA
v_call: TRBV6-6
j_call: TRBJ1-1

cdr3_aa: ASSYTAGGANTEAF
d_call: TRBD1
v_call: TRBV11-2
j_call: TRBJ1-1

cdr3_aa: ASSPAGIYEQY
d_call: NA
v_call: TRBV18
j_call: TRBJ2-7

cdr3_aa: SASRQHTGELF
d_call: NA
v_call: TRBV20-1
j_call: TRBJ2-2

cdr3_aa: ASSSALANEQF
d_call: NA
v_call: TRBV7-3
j_call: TRBJ2-1

cdr3_aa: ASSRLAGTYEQY
d_call: NA
v_call: TRBV7-2
j_call: TRBJ2-7

cdr3_aa: AGSGTLTYNEQF
d_call: NA
v_call: TRBV28
j_call: TRBJ2-1

cdr3_aa: ASSQVSRDDEQF
d_call: NA
v_call: TRBV4-1
j_call: TRBJ2-1

cdr3_aa: ASSLLGGGREGRY
d_call: NA
v_call: TRBV11-2
j_call: TRBJ2-5

cdr3_aa: ASSTLAGVSYNEQF
d_call: TRBD2
v_call: TRBV7-3
j_call: TRBJ2-1

cdr3_aa: ASNIAGGNTDTQY
d_call: TRBD2
v_call: TRBV28
j_call: TRBJ2-3

cdr3_aa: ASSPAPPGASTDTQY
d_call: NA
v_call: TRBV4-1
j_call: TRBJ2-3

cdr3_aa: ASSPRLAGATDTQY
d_call: TRBD2
v_call: TRBV5-1
j_call: TRBJ2-3

cdr3_aa: SVEDWVDYGYT
d_call: NA
v_call: TRBV29-1
j_call: TRBJ1-2

cdr3_aa: ASSYSGTQNTEAF
d_call: NA
v_call: TRBV6-5
j_call: TRBJ1-1

cdr3_aa: ASSWGTGGPGELF
d_call: TRBD1
v_call: TRBV7-6
j_call: TRBJ2-2

cdr3_aa: ASRAPGSTGELF
d_call: NA
v_call: TRBV11-2
j_call: TRBJ2-2

cdr3_aa: ASIPGQGSYEQY
d_call: TRBD1
v_call: TRBV19
j_call: TRBJ2-7

cdr3_aa: ASRYSDGRLPLGNTIY
d_call: NA
v_call: TRBV19
j_call: TRBJ1-3

cdr3_aa: ASSRLPPAAPRDTQY
d_call: NA
v_call: TRBV4-1
j_call: TRBJ2-3

cdr3_aa: ASSFFTGDRWTPGTDTQY
d_call: TRBD1
v_call: TRBV12-3/TRBV12-4
j_call: TRBJ2-3

cdr3_aa: ASSPRQGPLPSSYEQY
d_call: TRBD1
v_call: TRBV9
j_call: TRBJ2-7